This T cell receptor (beta chain) stems from a study of sequential checkpoint blockade in melanoma. As for the study in general: Patients were randomized 1:1 to nivolumab-then-ipilimumab or ipilimumab-then-nivolumab first-line.

In this sample, this clone turned up once. The table came from immunoSEQ multiplex PCR; TCRdb's copy has only in-frame clones and leaves some out. The sample records 6,000 to 6,500 clones, about half being singletons. The CDR3 has 15 amino acids. V shed 2 bases, J shed 9 bases, and the junction held 9 bases outside the gene matches. CDR1 and CDR2 (germline): MRHNA, SNTAGT. Documented treatment: randomized to nivolumab then ipilimumab (arm A) or the reverse (arm B). Sorted cells were live CD3+CD8+, lacking CD19 and CD56, from PBMCs. The V call is TRBV6-4, the J call TRBJ2-1, with 8 bases aligning to TRBD2. Sequenced material: CD8+ T cells sorted from blood (inferred from file names), taken from a patient given nivolumab and ipilimumab in sequence. This clonotype originated in a human donor with melanoma. The CDR3 nucleotides read TGTGCCAGCAGTGACGCGGCGGGAGGATTTAGTGAGCAGTTCTTC. As protein: CASSDAAGGFSEQFF.